These 21 T cell receptor beta chains share one sample of origin, sequenced in a study of Tregs in tolerant kidney transplant recipients. Repertoires were generated with immunoSEQ multiplex PCR, while TCRdb's copy carries only in-frame clones and drops some. The repertoire holds about 83,000 clones, with under 98% as singletons. The sequenced sample was CD4+ T cells from blood, obtained before the transplant. The receptors here all came from a human donor who received a combined kidney and bone marrow transplant.

The rearrangement uses TRBV7-2 and TRBJ2-3; D is undetermined. The CDR3 length is 11 residues. CDR1 is SGHTA and CDR2 is FQGNSA in the germline V gene. V dropped 5 bases and J dropped 6 bases, with 6 bases sitting between them. The CDR3 region has the DNA TGTGCCAGCAGCAATCTCGATACGCAGTATTTT. It yields the protein CASSNLDTQYF.

J is TRBJ2-3 and V is TRBV15; 8 bases fit TRBD1. Germline values: CDR1 LNHNV, CDR2 YYDKDF (reference sequence). This CDR3 spans 14 amino acids. Trimming removed 4 bases from V and 3 bases from J; junction bases left unmatched: 3. As DNA, the CDR3 is TGTGCCACCAGCATGGACAGGGTAACAGATACGCAGTATTTT. Translated: CATSMDRVTDTQYF.

The chain joins TRBV4-3 to TRBJ2-1; tentative D call: TRBD2 (6 bases). The ends were cut back, 1 base at V and 0 bases at J, with 7 bases in the middle. CDR3 length equals 15 residues. Germline loops: CDR1 LGHNA, CDR2 YSLEER. The CDR3 bases are TGCGCCAGCAGCCAAGGGGACTCCTCCTACAATGAGCAGTTCTTC. It specifies CASSQGDSSYNEQFF.

The chain employs TRBV5-8 and TRBJ2-7; 7 bases fit TRBD1. The CDR3 runs 14 residues. Germline V CDR1 and CDR2: SGHTS, YDEGEE. The V segment lost 3 bases and the J segment 2 bases; nucleotides outside the gene matches: 5. The CDR3 region is CASSWIDRAYEQYF. The CDR3 DNA is TGTGCCAGCAGCTGGATAGACAGGGCCTACGAGCAGTACTTC.

V is TRBV6-1 and J is TRBJ1-2; tentatively, D is TRBD1 (6 bases). The CDR3 extends over 15 amino acids. Trimming removed 6 bases from V and 8 bases from J, with 22 bases in between. The germline CDR1 and CDR2 sequences are MNHNS and SASEGT. This chain's CDR3 is CASSDLFRGTWGYTF. The CDR3, as DNA: TGTGCCAGCAGCGACCTTTTTAGGGGGACATGGGGCTACACCTTC.

V gene TRBV7-2 combines with J gene TRBJ2-5, with a tentative D call TRBD2 (6 bases). The germline V gene encodes CDR1 SGHTA and CDR2 FQGNSA. The CDR3 has 15 amino acids. Between the trimmed V and J ends, which lost 0 bases and 2 bases, there was a span of 10 bases. The CDR3 coding sequence is TGTGCCAGCAGCTTAGCCTGGCGGGGTCAAGAGACCCAGTACTTC. It codes for CASSLAWRGQETQYF.

This rearrangement joins TRBV19 to TRBJ2-5, with D perhaps TRBD1 (7 bases). The CDR3 consists of 16 residues. Germline loops: CDR1 LNHDA, CDR2 SQIVND (reference sequence). The V gene lost 3 bases and the J gene lost 0 bases, with 14 bases spanning the gap. CDR3 protein: CASSIPRRGHQETQYF. The CDR3 region has the DNA TGTGCCAGTAGTATCCCAAGGAGGGGGCACCAAGAGACCCAGTACTTC.

V is TRBV21-1 and J is TRBJ2-3; the table calls TRBD2, which could not be checked here. TRBV21-1 is marked as a pseudogene. This CDR3 has 15 amino acids. The CDR3 bases are TGTGCCAGCAGCACAAAGACTACTCGCACAGATACGCAGTATTTT. The encoded protein is CASSTKTTRTDTQYF.

The V call is TRBV7-7, the J call TRBJ2-5; D might be TRBD1 (5 bases). Germline CDR1 and CDR2: SSHAT and FNYEAQ (reference sequence). V was shortened by 2 bases and J by 2 bases, with 9 bases between the two germline ends. The CDR3 contains 14 residues. This CDR3 reads CASSLTTGQETQYF. For the CDR3, the DNA is TGTGCCAGCAGCTTAACTACAGGTCAAGAGACCCAGTACTTC.

V is TRBV20-1 and J is TRBJ2-1, with no clear D. Trimming cost V 8 bases and J 8 bases, with 10 bases left between them. The CDR3 is 10 amino acids. The germline V gene encodes CDR1 DFQATT and CDR2 SNEGSKA (reference sequence). The CDR3 here is CSFGRDEQFF. CDR3 nucleotides: TGCAGTTTTGGCCGGGATGAGCAGTTCTTC.

This chain connects TRBV15 to TRBJ2-5; D is unresolved. Trimming took 0 bases from V and 3 from J, leaving 8 bases between them. The V gene's germline CDR1 is LNHNV and CDR2 YYDKDF (reference sequence). The CDR3 spans 14 residues. CDR3 in DNA: TGTGCCACCAGCAGAGAACGGAGAAAAGAGACCCAGTACTTC. Translation: CATSRERRKETQYF. The full variable domain, in which reference TRBV15 and TRBJ2-5 provide the parts outside the CDR3, is DAMVIQNPRYQVTQFGKPVTLSCSQTLNHNVMYWYQQKSSQAPKLLFHYYDKDFNNEADTPDNFQSRRPNTSFCFLDIRSPGLGDTAMYLCATSRERRKETQYFGPGTRLLVL.

There are a few counts of this clone. The V and J genes are TRBV5-5 and TRBJ2-5; D is possibly TRBD1 (7 bases). This CDR3 is built from 17 residues. Germline lookup yields CDR1 SGHKS and CDR2 YYEKEE (reference sequence). Trimming took off 3 bases at V and 5 bases at J, with 23 bases between the two ends. CDR3 nucleotides: TGTGCCAGCAGCTCAAGGGGGCAGCGGGCGGGGTGGGAGACCCAGTACTTC. It translates to CASSSRGQRAGWETQYF.

This sequence joins TRBV4-1 and TRBJ2-3, with 9 bases matching TRBD2. The CDR3 runs 17 residues. V lost 2 bases, J lost 7 bases, and 13 bases stayed unmatched. Germline V gene data show CDR1 as MGHRA and CDR2 as YSYEKL. DNA of the CDR3: TGCGCCAGCAGCCAATTGGGAGGCGGGAGGGCCGGCCATACGCAGTATTTT. Residues: CASSQLGGGRAGHTQYF.

The V and J genes are TRBV7-3 and TRBJ2-3, with 8 bases that match TRBD2. Per germline, CDR1 SGHTA and CDR2 FQGTGA. This CDR3 is 17 amino acids long. With 2 bases clipped from V and 2 bases from J, the junction kept 9 bases outside the gene matches. The CDR3 loop is CASSLLHRGGPTDTQYF. DNA for the CDR3: TGTGCCAGCAGCTTACTCCATCGGGGGGGGCCCACAGATACGCAGTATTTT.

V gene TRBV7-3 combines with J gene TRBJ1-2; D possibly corresponds to TRBD1 (5 bases). V dropped 5 bases and J dropped 6 bases, with 19 bases sitting between them. The germline V gene has CDR1 SGHTA and CDR2 FQGTGA. This CDR3 is built from 15 residues. The CDR3 nucleotides are TGTGCCAGCAGCCGAAGCTCGGGGGAACGGGATGGCTACACCTTC. Its translation is CASSRSSGERDGYTF.

The CDR3 coding sequence is TGTGCCAGCAGCCACCTATACAGGGGATCTTCCCCAACTAATGAAAAACTGTTTTTT. This codes for CASSHLYRGSSPTNEKLFF. This sequence joins TRBV14 and TRBJ1-4, with 7 nucleotides matching TRBD1. V lost 3 bases and J lost 0; bases outside the gene matches: 13. The CDR3 length is 19 residues. CDR1 is SGHDN, CDR2 FVKESK, per germline.

This chain links TRBV5-4 with TRBJ2-1; D unresolved. The CDR3 totals 15 residues. Germline CDR1 SGHNT, CDR2 YYREEE (reference sequence). V was trimmed by 4 bases and J by 0 bases, leaving 11 bases between them. The CDR3 spells CASSIAISSYNEQFF. The CDR3 DNA sequence: TGTGCCAGCAGCATTGCTATAAGCTCCTACAATGAGCAGTTCTTC.

CDR3 residues: CASSPGTAGYGYTF. Here the CDR3 DNA reads TGTGCCAGCAGCCCCGGGACAGCCGGCTATGGCTACACCTTC. V and J are TRBV9 and TRBJ1-2; 7 bases line up with TRBD1. Trimming took 4 bases from V and 4 from J; bases not matched to a gene: 7. The CDR3 has 14 residues. Germline CDR1 reads SGDLS; CDR2 reads YYNGEE.

J is TRBJ2-3 and V is TRBV7-3, with 8 bases fitting TRBD2. Trimming removed 10 bases from V and 6 bases from J; junction bases left unmatched: 9. CDR1 is SGHTA and CDR2 is FQGTGA in the germline V gene. The CDR3 spans 13 residues. The CDR3 nucleotides are TGTGCCACCTCTTCCCGCGGGGGGGATACGCAGTATTTT. This encodes CATSSRGGDTQYF. Using reference TRBV7-3 and TRBJ2-3 for the parts outside the CDR3, the full variable domain is GAGVSQTPSNKVTEKGKYVELRCDPISGHTALYWYRQSLGQGPEFLIYFQGTGAADDSGLPNDRFFAVRPEGSVSTLKIQRTERGDSAVYLCATSSRGGDTQYFGPGTRLTVL.

The V and J genes are TRBV4-3 and TRBJ2-2, with D uncertain. The CDR3 loop spans 13 amino acids. V lost 3 bases to trimming and J lost 2 bases, with 4 bases between them. Germline CDR1 LGHNA, CDR2 YSLEER. CDR3 DNA: TGCGCCAGCAGCCAGCGTAACACCGGGGAGCTGTTTTTT. This sequence encodes CASSQRNTGELFF.

The chain is built from TRBV7-6 and TRBJ2-5; D is possibly TRBD1 (6 bases). Germline-derived CDR1 and CDR2 are SGHVS and FNYEAQ. CDR3 size: 15 residues. Deletions cut 5 bases from V and 5 bases from J, with 18 bases between. In DNA form, the CDR3 reads TGTGCCAGCAGCCCGCTCCGACAGGTACTGGAGACCCAGTACTTC. Translating it yields CASSPLRQVLETQYF.